These T cell receptor beta chains were read from a single sample in a study of blood T cells in healthy people across ages. TCRdb re-derived calls from the 5' RACE reads in MiXCR, one entry per CDR3 protein. The sample includes some 1.5 million distinct CDR3 sequences, over 25% of them seen just once. Sequenced sample: blood. Receptors originate from a woman in her twenties or thirties in good health. The CDR3 runs from the conserved cysteine through the conserved F or W. D genes are given only for firm matches. A row's size may be missing; if present it is once, few, many or a size class.

abundance: .
v_gene: TRBV5-5
j_gene: TRBJ1-5
d_gene: .
CDR3nt: TGTGCCAGCAGCCCCCTCCCCCGGGGTTCTAATCAGCCCCATCATTTT
CDR3aa: CASSPLPRGSNQPHHF

abundance: .
v_gene: TRBV20-1
j_gene: TRBJ2-3
d_gene: .
CDR3nt: TGCAGTGCCCGCAGGACGGCAGATACGCAGTATTTT
CDR3aa: CSARRTADTQYF

abundance: .
v_gene: TRBV12-3/TRBV12-4
j_gene: TRBJ2-3
d_gene: TRBD2
CDR3nt: TGTGCCAGCAGCCCCGGACTAGGTCGGATACCAGATGCGCAGTATTTT
CDR3aa: CASSPGLGRIPDAQYF

abundance: .
v_gene: TRBV18
j_gene: TRBJ1-5
d_gene: .
CDR3nt: TGTGCCAGCTCACCGGATGGAGGCCATCAGCCCCAGCATTTT
CDR3aa: CASSPDGGHQPQHF

abundance: .
v_gene: TRBV7-6
j_gene: TRBJ2-1
d_gene: TRBD2
CDR3nt: TGTGCCAGCAGTAACGCGCTAGCGGGGCAATATAACAATGAGCAGTTCTTC
CDR3aa: CASSNALAGQYNNEQFF

abundance: .
v_gene: TRBV7-9
j_gene: TRBJ2-7
d_gene: .
CDR3nt: TGTGCCGGCAGCTCCATACAGAGTTCCTTGGACGAGCAGTACTTC
CDR3aa: CAGSSIQSSLDEQYF

abundance: .
v_gene: TRBV6-6
j_gene: TRBJ1-2
d_gene: .
CDR3nt: TGTGCCAGCAGTCCAGCACTCGGACGGGCCACCACCTTC
CDR3aa: CASSPALGRATTF

abundance: many
v_gene: TRBV29-1
j_gene: TRBJ2-5
d_gene: .
CDR3nt: TGCAGCGCAGTTGAGGACGAGACCCAGTACTTC
CDR3aa: CSAVEDETQYF

abundance: many
v_gene: TRBV9
j_gene: TRBJ2-5
d_gene: TRBD1
CDR3nt: TGTGCCAGCAGCGTACAGGGGGCTCCGGAGACCCAGTACTTC
CDR3aa: CASSVQGAPETQYF

abundance: .
v_gene: TRBV12-3/TRBV12-4
j_gene: TRBJ1-5
d_gene: .
CDR3nt: TGTGCCAGCAGGTTAGGGCTCAAGAATCAGCCCCAGCATTTT
CDR3aa: CASRLGLKNQPQHF

abundance: .
v_gene: TRBV27
j_gene: TRBJ2-3
d_gene: TRBD2
CDR3nt: TGTGCCAGCAGTTTCGGTAGCGGGGCCCCAGGTACGCAGTATTTT
CDR3aa: CASSFGSGAPGTQYF